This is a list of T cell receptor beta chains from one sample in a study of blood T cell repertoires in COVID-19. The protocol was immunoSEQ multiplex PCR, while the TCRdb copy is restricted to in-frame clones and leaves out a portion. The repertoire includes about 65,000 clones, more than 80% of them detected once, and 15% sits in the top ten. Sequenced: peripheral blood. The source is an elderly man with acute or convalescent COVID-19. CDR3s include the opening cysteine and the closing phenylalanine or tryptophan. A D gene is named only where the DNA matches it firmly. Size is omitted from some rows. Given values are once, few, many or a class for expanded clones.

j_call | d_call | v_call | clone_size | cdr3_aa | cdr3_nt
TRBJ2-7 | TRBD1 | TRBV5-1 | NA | CASSSPGQGAKEQYF | TGCGCCAGCAGCTCCCCGGGACAGGGAGCGAAAGAGCAGTACTTC
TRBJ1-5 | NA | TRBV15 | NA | CATSRDRGNQPQHF | TGTGCCACCAGCAGAGACAGGGGAAATCAGCCCCAGCATTTT
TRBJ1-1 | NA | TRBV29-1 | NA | CSVAGEAATEAFF | TGCAGCGTTGCGGGTGAAGCTGCAACTGAAGCTTTCTTT
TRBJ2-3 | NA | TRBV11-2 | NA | CASSLGKSGTDTQYF | TGTGCCAGCAGCTTAGGTAAGAGTGGCACAGATACGCAGTATTTT
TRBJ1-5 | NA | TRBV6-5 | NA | CASSTRGGSNQPQHF | TGTGCCAGCAGTACCAGGGGCGGAAGCAATCAGCCCCAGCATTTT
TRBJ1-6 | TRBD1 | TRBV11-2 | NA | CASSLRQGASPLHF | TGTGCCAGCAGCTTAAGGCAGGGGGCATCACCCCTCCACTTT
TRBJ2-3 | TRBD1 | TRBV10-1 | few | CASSEAGGASDTQYF | TGCGCCAGCAGTGAGGCAGGGGGCGCGTCAGATACGCAGTATTTT
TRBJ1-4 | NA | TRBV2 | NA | CASSEQDIQLFF | TGTGCCAGCAGTGAACAGGACATTCAACTGTTTTTT
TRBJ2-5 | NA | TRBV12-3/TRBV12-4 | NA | CASSFSEGAQYF | TGTGCCAGCAGTTTTTCCGAAGGGGCCCAGTACTTC
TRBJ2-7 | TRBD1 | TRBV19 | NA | CASSSGQGYEQYF | TGTGCCAGTAGTAGCGGACAGGGCTACGAGCAGTACTTC
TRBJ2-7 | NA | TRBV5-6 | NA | CASSLDPGVREQYF | TGTGCCAGCAGCTTGGACCCAGGGGTCCGAGAGCAGTACTTC
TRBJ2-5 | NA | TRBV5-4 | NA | CASSPGGTASMTQYF | TGTGCCAGCAGCCCTGGGGGGACAGCTTCAATGACCCAGTACTTC
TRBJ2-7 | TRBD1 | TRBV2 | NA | CASLRGSSYEQYF | TGTGCCAGCCTCAGGGGGAGCTCCTACGAGCAGTACTTC
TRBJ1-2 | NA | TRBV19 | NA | CASSLRGRSGYTF | TGTGCCAGTAGTCTACGGGGGAGAAGTGGCTACACCTTC
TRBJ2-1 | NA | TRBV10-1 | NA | CASSEGRVSYNEQFF | TGCGCCAGCAGTGAGGGGCGGGTGTCCTACAATGAGCAGTTCTTC
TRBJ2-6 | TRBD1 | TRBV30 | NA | CAWTRDRTTSGANVLTF | TGTGCCTGGACCCGGGACAGGACCACCTCTGGGGCCAACGTCCTGACTTTC
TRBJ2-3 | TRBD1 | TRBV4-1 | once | CASSRGQEYTDTQYF | TGCGCCAGCAGCCGGGGACAGGAGTACACAGATACGCAGTATTTT
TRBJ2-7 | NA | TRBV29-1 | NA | CSGGDTAYEQYF | TGCAGCGGAGGGGACACCGCCTACGAGCAGTACTTC
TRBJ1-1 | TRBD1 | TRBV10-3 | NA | CATDRDPMNTEAFF | TGTGCCACCGACAGGGATCCTATGAACACTGAAGCTTTCTTT
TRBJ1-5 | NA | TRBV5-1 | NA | CASRLRTGNQPQHF | TGCGCCAGCAGGCTGAGGACAGGCAATCAGCCCCAGCATTTT
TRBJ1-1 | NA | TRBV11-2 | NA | CASSLGLNTEAFF | TGTGCCAGCAGCTTAGGACTTAACACTGAAGCTTTCTTT
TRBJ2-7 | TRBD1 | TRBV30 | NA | CAWKRQGASYEQYF | TGTGCCTGGAAGCGACAGGGGGCCTCCTACGAGCAGTACTTC
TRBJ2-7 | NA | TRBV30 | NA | CAWSDSYYEQYF | TGTGCCTGGAGCGACAGCTACTACGAGCAGTACTTC
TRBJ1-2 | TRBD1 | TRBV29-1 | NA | CSVEDWSQGATGYTF | TGCAGCGTTGAAGACTGGTCTCAGGGGGCTACGGGCTACACCTTC
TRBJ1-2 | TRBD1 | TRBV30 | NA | CASGQGANYGYTF | TGTGCCTCCGGACAGGGTGCTAACTATGGCTACACCTTC
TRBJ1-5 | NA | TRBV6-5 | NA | CASSLDSYSNQPQHF | TGTGCCAGCAGTTTAGACAGTTATAGCAATCAGCCCCAGCATTTT
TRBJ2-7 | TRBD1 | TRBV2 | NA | CASRPGQGAYEQYF | TGTGCCAGCAGACCGGGACAGGGGGCTTACGAGCAGTACTTC
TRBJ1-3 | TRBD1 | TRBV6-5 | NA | CASTNLRDRGNTIYF | TGTGCCAGCACCAACCTCCGGGACAGGGGAAACACCATATATTTT
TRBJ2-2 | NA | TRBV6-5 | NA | CASSWTAQNTGELFF | TGTGCCAGCAGCTGGACAGCACAGAACACCGGGGAGCTGTTTTTT
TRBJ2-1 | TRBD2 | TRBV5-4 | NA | CASSLGSSGASNYNEQFF | TGTGCCAGCAGCTTGGGGTCTAGCGGGGCATCAAACTACAATGAGCAGTTCTTC
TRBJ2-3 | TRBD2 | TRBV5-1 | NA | CASSISTSGGDTQYF | TGCGCCAGCAGCATTTCGACTAGCGGGGGGGATACGCAGTATTTT
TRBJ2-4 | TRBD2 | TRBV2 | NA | CASSELWASGGVDIQYF | TGTGCCAGCAGTGAACTGTGGGCTAGCGGGGGGGTGGACATTCAGTACTTC
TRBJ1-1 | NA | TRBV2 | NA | CASSELEITDTEAFF | TGTGCCAGCAGTGAATTAGAGATTACGGACACTGAAGCTTTCTTT
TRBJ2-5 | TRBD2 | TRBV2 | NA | CASRARLAGGRETQYF | TGTGCCAGCAGAGCGAGACTAGCGGGAGGGAGGGAGACCCAGTACTTC
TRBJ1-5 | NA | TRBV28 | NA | CASSHQGFAEPQHF | TGTGCCAGCAGTCACCAGGGCTTTGCGGAGCCCCAGCATTTT
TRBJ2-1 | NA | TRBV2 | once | CASRVTNGNNEQFF | TGTGCCAGCAGAGTGACTAACGGAAACAATGAGCAGTTCTTC
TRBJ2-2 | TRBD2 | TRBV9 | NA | CASSVGGSAGELFF | TGTGCCAGCAGCGTAGGCGGGAGCGCCGGGGAGCTGTTTTTT
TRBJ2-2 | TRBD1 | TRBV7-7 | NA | CASSLFLGQGSGGELFF | TGTGCTAGCAGCTTATTCCTCGGACAGGGGTCTGGCGGGGAGCTGTTTTTT
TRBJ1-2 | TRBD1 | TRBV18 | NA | CASSRSGTGDYGYTF | TGTGCCAGCTCACGATCCGGGACAGGGGATTATGGCTACACCTTC
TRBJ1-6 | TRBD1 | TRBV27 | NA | CASSPKGASGSPLHF | TGTGCCAGCAGTCCAAAGGGGGCCTCCGGATCACCCCTCCACTTT
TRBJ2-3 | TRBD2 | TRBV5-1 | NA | CASSPGLAGLTSTDTQYF | TGCGCCAGCAGCCCCGGACTAGCGGGCCTAACTAGCACAGATACGCAGTATTTT
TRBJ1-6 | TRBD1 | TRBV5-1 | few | CASSLSRGQGSPLHF | TGCGCCAGCAGCTTGAGTAGGGGGCAGGGATCACCCCTCCACTTT
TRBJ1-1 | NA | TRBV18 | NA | CASSLLGHSTFMNTEAFF | TGTGCCAGCTCACTTCTGGGACACTCAACTTTTATGAACACTGAAGCTTTCTTT
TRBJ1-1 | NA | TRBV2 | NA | CASTGKMALNTEAFF | TGTGCCAGCACAGGGAAAATGGCTTTGAACACTGAAGCTTTCTTT
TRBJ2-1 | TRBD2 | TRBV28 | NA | CASSFSGASGVLGWVYNEQFF | TGTGCCAGCAGTTTTTCGGGGGCTAGCGGGGTTCTAGGATGGGTATACAATGAGCAGTTCTTC
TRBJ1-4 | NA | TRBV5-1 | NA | CASSRGGENEKLFF | TGCGCCAGCAGCCGCGGGGGGGAAAATGAAAAACTGTTTTTT
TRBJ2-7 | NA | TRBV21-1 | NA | CASSKGKPQGCEQYF | TGTGCCAGCAGCAAAGGGAAACCACAGGGGTGCGAGCAGTACTTC
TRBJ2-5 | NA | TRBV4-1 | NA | CASSQTGTTQETQYF | TGCGCCAGCAGCCAAACCGGGACAACCCAAGAGACCCAGTACTTC
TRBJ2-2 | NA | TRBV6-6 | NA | CASTSYRDTGELFF | TGTGCCAGCACCTCATATCGAGACACCGGGGAGCTGTTTTTT
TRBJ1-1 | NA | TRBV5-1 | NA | CASSWGRNVLNTEAFF | TGCGCCAGCAGCTGGGGCAGGAATGTCCTGAACACTGAAGCTTTCTTT
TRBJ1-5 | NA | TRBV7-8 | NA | CASSLFGVSNQPQHF | TGTGCCAGCAGCCTTTTCGGGGTGAGCAATCAGCCCCAGCATTTT
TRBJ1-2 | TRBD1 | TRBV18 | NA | CASSPPGQGNYGYTF | TGTGCCAGCTCACCACCGGGACAGGGGAACTATGGCTACACCTTC
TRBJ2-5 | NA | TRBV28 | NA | CASTVRGETQYF | TGTGCCAGCACCGTGCGGGGAGAGACCCAGTACTTC
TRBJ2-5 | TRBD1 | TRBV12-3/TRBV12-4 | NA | CASSRDREETQYF | TGTGCCAGCAGTCGGGACAGGGAAGAGACCCAGTACTTC
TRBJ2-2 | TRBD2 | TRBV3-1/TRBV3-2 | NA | CASSPGLDNTGELFF | TGTGCCAGCAGCCCGGGACTAGATAACACCGGGGAGCTGTTTTTT
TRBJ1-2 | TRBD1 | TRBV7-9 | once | CASSLGQGPLGYTF | TGTGCCAGCAGCTTGGGACAGGGGCCGCTTGGCTACACCTTC
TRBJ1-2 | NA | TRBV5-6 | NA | CASSLTLELPTYGYTF | TGTGCCAGCAGCTTAACCCTAGAGCTACCGACCTATGGCTACACCTTC